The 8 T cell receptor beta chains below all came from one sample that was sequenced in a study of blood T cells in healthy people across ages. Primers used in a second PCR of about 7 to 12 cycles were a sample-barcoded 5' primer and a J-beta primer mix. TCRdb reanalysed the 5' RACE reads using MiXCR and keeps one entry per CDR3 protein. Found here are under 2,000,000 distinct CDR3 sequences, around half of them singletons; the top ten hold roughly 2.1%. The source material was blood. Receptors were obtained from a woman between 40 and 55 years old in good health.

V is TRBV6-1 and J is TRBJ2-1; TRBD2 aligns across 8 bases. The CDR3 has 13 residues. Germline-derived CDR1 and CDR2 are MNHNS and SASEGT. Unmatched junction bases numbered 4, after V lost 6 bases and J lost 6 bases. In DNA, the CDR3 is TGTGCCAGCAGCACGGGGGGGCCCAATGAGCAGTTCTTC. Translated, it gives CASSTGGPNEQFF.

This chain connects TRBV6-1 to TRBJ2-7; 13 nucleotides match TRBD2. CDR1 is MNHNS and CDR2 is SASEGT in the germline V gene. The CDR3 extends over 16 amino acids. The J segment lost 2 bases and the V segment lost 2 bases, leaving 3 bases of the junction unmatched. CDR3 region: CASSERTSGGPYEQYF. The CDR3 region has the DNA TGTGCCAGCAGTGAAAGGACTAGCGGGGGACCCTACGAGCAGTACTTC.

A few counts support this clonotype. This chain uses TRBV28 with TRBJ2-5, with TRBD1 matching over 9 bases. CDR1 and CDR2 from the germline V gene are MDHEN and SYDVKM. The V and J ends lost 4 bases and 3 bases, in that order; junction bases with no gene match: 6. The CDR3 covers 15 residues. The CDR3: CASSSTGTGKETQYF. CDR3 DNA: TGTGCCAGCAGTTCAACCGGGACAGGGAAAGAGACCCAGTACTTC.

CDR3 DNA: TGTGCCAGCAGTGATACAGGGGGCATGGAAGGCTACACCTTC. Translated: CASSDTGGMEGYTF. V usage is TRBV28 and J usage is TRBJ1-2; 9 bases match TRBD1. The junction had 9 bases not matched to a gene; V was cut back by 5 bases and J by 8 bases. CDR1 MDHEN and CDR2 SYDVKM come from the germline V gene. This CDR3 spans 14 amino acids.

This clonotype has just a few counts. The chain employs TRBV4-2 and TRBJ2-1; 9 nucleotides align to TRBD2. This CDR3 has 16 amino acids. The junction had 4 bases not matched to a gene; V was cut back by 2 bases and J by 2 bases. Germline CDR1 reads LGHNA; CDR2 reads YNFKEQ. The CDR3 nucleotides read TGTGCCAGCAGCCAATTAGGCGGGGGGGCCTACAATGAGCAGTTCTTC. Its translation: CASSQLGGGAYNEQFF.

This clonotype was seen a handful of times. The CDR3 spells CSVLPDGTQYF. For the CDR3, the DNA is TGCAGCGTTCTCCCCGACGGTACGCAGTATTTT. J is TRBJ2-3 and V is TRBV29-1, with D hard to call. Germline loops: CDR1 SQVTM, CDR2 ANQGSEA. CDR3 length: 11 residues. V gave up 5 bases and J gave up 8 bases, with 11 bases separating them.

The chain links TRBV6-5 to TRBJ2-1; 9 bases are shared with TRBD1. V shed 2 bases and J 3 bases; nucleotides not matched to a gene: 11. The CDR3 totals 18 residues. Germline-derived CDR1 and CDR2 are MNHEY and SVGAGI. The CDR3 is CASSYRRGGQGIYNEQFF. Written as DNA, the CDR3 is TGTGCCAGCAGTTACAGGCGGGGCGGACAGGGGATCTACAATGAGCAGTTCTTC.

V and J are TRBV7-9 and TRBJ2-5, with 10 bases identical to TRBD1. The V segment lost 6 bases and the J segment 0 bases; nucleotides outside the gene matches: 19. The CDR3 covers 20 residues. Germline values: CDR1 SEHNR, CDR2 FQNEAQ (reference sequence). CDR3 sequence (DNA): TGTGCCAGCAGATCACGGGGGACAGGGGTGGCCGGCTACCACCAAGAGACCCAGTACTTC. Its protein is CASRSRGTGVAGYHQETQYF.